This T cell receptor (beta chain) is from a study of CD8+CD57+ T cells in acquired aplastic anemia. Study-level findings and limits: There were 25 to 35 CD8+ CDR3 sequences that occurred in both patients and controls.

This CDR3 comprises 15 residues. V was trimmed by 0 bases and J by 2 bases, leaving 11 bases between them. From germline, CDR1 is MNHEY and CDR2 SVGAGI. For CDR3 and TCR beta VDJ profiling, genomic DNA was the template used. TCRdb processed the reads anew with MiXCR; each CDR3 protein has one entry. The data show around 290,000 distinct CDR3 sequences, roughly 61% seen once. In this sample, this clonotype turned up many times. Its antigen is unidentified. Only patients with CD8+CD57+ cell expansion on flow cytometry were chosen for sequencing. Sequencing used sorted CD4+, CD8+, or CD8+CD57+ T cells (not recorded which) from PBMCs. This chain links TRBV6-5 with TRBJ2-7, with D unclear. This TCR came from a human donor with aplastic anemia. The chain's CDR3 is CASSYSSGPPYEQYF. For the CDR3, the DNA is TGTGCCAGCAGTTACTCTTCAGGCCCGCCCTACGAGCAGTACTTC.